The 27 T cell receptor beta chains given below trace back to one sample, sequenced in a study of metastatic and nonmetastatic thyroid tumors. From the PCR reads, TCRdb re-called clones with MiXCR. The data contain about 16,000 clones, roughly 13% of them singletons. Before thyroid surgery, none of the patients had received any treatment. Material: blood. The receptors derive from a female donor with papillary thyroid cancer or a benign thyroid nodule (not recorded which). Some clones in this sample may be carry-over from other donors' samples.

This clone was seen repeatedly, ten times or more. The rearrangement joins TRBV2 to TRBJ1-4; D gene uncertain. CDR1 SNHLY and CDR2 FYNNEI come from the germline V gene. V shed 6 bases and J shed 8 bases, with 10 bases lying between them. The CDR3 is 12 amino acids. CDR3: CASSLIWEKLFF. The CDR3 DNA is TGTGCCAGCAGCCTGATTTGGGAAAAACTGTTTTTT.

This clone was counted many times. This rearrangement joins TRBV9 to TRBJ2-5; D is possibly TRBD1 (5 bases). The V end lost 4 bases, the J end lost 4 bases, and 14 bases lay between the germline ends. The germline CDR1 and CDR2 sequences are SGDLS and YYNGEE. This CDR3 has 14 amino acids. In DNA form, the CDR3 reads TGTGCCAGCAGCCCCGGACACCAAGGAGAGACCCAGTACTTC. Residues: CASSPGHQGETQYF. Variable domain in full (rest from reference TRBV9 and TRBJ2-5): DSGVTQTPKHLITATGQRVTLRCSPRSGDLSVYWYQQSLDQGLQFLIQYYNGEERAKGNILERFSAQQFPDLHSELNLSSLELGDSALYFCASSPGHQGETQYFGPGTRLLVL.

This clone appeared a few times. The V gene is TRBV6-2 or TRBV6-3, the J gene TRBJ2-1, with 7 nucleotides matching TRBD2. The length of the CDR3 is 15 residues. The V gene's germline CDR1 is MNHEY and CDR2 SVGEGT. The trim removed 6 bases at V and 8 bases at J, leaving 13 bases unmatched. CDR3 loop: CASSPGRRETDEQFF. CDR3 coding DNA: TGTGCCAGCAGCCCCGGACGGCGGGAGACTGATGAGCAGTTCTTC.

This clone has more than one count but fewer than ten. The CDR3 ends on some other residue instead of the conserved phenylalanine or tryptophan, so this is likely a read error. Because the CDR3's place on the DNA is in doubt, the DNA is left out and the CDR3 is given as listed by TCRdb. This rearrangement joins TRBV28 to TRBJ1-1. The CDR3 spans 13 amino acids, including both terminal residues. Germline CDR1 MDHEN, CDR2 SYDVKM. The CDR3 sequence is CASSTWSNTESFL.

This clone was seen many times. This rearrangement joins TRBV9 to TRBJ2-1; a possible D gene is TRBD1 (6 bases). Trimming stripped 1 base from V and 5 bases from J, with 10 bases between. CDR1 and CDR2 from the germline V gene are SGDLS and YYNGEE. The length of the CDR3 is 14 residues. The CDR3 region is CASSVRTDNNEQFF. Here the CDR3 DNA reads TGTGCCAGCAGCGTAAGGACAGACAACAATGAGCAGTTCTTC.

The chain carries TRBV19 and TRBJ2-5, with a weak D call TRBD1 (5 bases). Trimming removed 5 bases from V and 5 bases from J, with 18 bases in between. This CDR3 has 15 residues. CDR1 and CDR2 (germline): LNHDA, SQIVND (reference sequence). The CDR3 reads CASSPKAGMGETQYF. As DNA, the CDR3 is TGTGCCAGTAGTCCCAAAGCAGGGATGGGTGAGACCCAGTACTTC.

This clone was recorded a few times. The gene calls are TRBV6-1 and TRBJ1-2; the match to TRBD1 covers 7 bases. This CDR3 spans 11 amino acids. V shed 7 bases and J 5 bases; nucleotides not matched to a gene: 1. Germline lookup yields CDR1 MNHNS and CDR2 SASEGT. The CDR3 region is CASTQGYGYTF. CDR3 bases: TGTGCCAGCACACAGGGGTATGGCTACACCTTC.

This chain's CDR3 is CASIQGQGKLYEQYF. CDR3 DNA sequence: TGTGCCAGTATCCAGGGACAGGGGAAACTCTACGAGCAGTACTTC. V usage is TRBV7-9 and J usage is TRBJ2-7; 10 positions agree with TRBD1. This CDR3 comprises 15 residues. With 9 bases clipped from V and 3 bases from J, the junction kept 11 bases outside the gene matches. Per germline, CDR1 SEHNR and CDR2 FQNEAQ (reference sequence).

This clone was counted ten times or more. This sequence joins TRBV5-4 and TRBJ1-2; D is possibly TRBD1 (6 bases). Trimming stripped 3 bases from V and 0 bases from J, with 21 bases between. This CDR3 comprises 18 residues. From germline, CDR1 is SGHNT and CDR2 YYREEE (reference sequence). DNA for the CDR3: TGTGCCAGCAGCTGGGGGTGGGGGCAGGAGCGGACTAACTATGGCTACACCTTC. It yields the protein CASSWGWGQERTNYGYTF.

This chain links TRBV9 with TRBJ2-2, with D unresolved. This CDR3 has 13 residues. Trimming took 0 bases from V and 10 from J, leaving 10 bases between them. Germline V gives CDR1 SGDLS, CDR2 YYNGEE. The CDR3 DNA is TGTGCCAGCAGCGTAGGGCCCACCTTGGAGCTGTTTTTT. It yields the protein CASSVGPTLELFF.

This clone has ten or more counts. V usage is TRBV6-1 and J usage is TRBJ1-1; no clear D gene. CDR1 and CDR2 from the germline V gene are MNHNS and SASEGT. The CDR3 covers 13 residues. The V end was cut by 5 bases, the J end by 2 bases, with 9 bases between. Written as DNA, the CDR3 is TGTGCCAGCAGTTGGGGAGGTAACACTGAAGCTTTCTTT. It is translated as CASSWGGNTEAFF.

With respect to this clone: Being one base from a much bigger clone, this may be a read error. The sample holds other DNA sequences that translate to the same CDR3. DNA of the CDR3: TGTGCCAGCTCACGAGGGACAGGGGGCTCTAACACTGAAGCTTTCTTT. Its translation is CASSRGTGGSNTEAFF. This chain uses TRBV18 with TRBJ1-1, with 12 bases identical to TRBD1. Germline CDR1 and CDR2: KGHSH and LQKENI. The CDR3 loop spans 16 amino acids. Trimming took 4 bases from V and 2 from J; bases not matched to a gene: 5.

This clone was recorded many times. A much larger clone lies a single base off, so this may be a read error. Within the sample, other DNA sequences also encode this same CDR3. The rearrangement joins TRBV11-1 to TRBJ2-7; the match to TRBD1 covers 7 bases. V was pared by 5 bases and J by 6 bases, with 19 bases of the junction left unmatched. Germline CDR1 is SGHAT and CDR2 is FQDESV (reference sequence). The CDR3 totals 17 residues. The CDR3 region has the DNA TGTGCCAGCAGCCCCCTCCCTGGACAGGCCCCAGGGGGCGAGCAGTACTTC. This translates into CASSPLPGQAPGGEQYF. The complete variable domain, with remaining parts taken from reference TRBV11-1 and TRBJ2-7, reads EAEVAQSPRYKITEKSQAVAFWCDPISGHATLYWYRQILGQGPELLVQFQDESVVDDSQLPKDRFSAERLKGVDSTLKIQPAELGDSAMYLCASSPLPGQAPGGEQYFGPGTRLTVT.

The chain combines TRBV10-3 with TRBJ2-7; 9 bases are a match to TRBD2. Germline V gene sequence: CDR1 ENHRY, CDR2 SYGVKD. The CDR3 runs 14 residues. Trimming cost V 5 bases and J 6 bases; bases outside gene matches: 8. CDR3 residues: CAISPLREGGEQYF. CDR3 sequence (DNA): TGTGCCATCAGTCCATTGCGGGAGGGCGGCGAGCAGTACTTC.

The sample holds many counts of this clone. The CDR3 DNA follows: TGTGCCAGCTCACCCCCCTCGGGACAAAACGAGCAGTACTTC. It specifies CASSPPSGQNEQYF. V and J are TRBV18 and TRBJ2-7, with D perhaps TRBD1 (6 bases). CDR3 length: 14 amino acids. Germline V lookup: CDR1 KGHSH, CDR2 LQKENI. The V gene lost 3 bases and the J gene lost 5 bases, with 14 bases spanning the gap.

This clone was counted many times. The chain uses TRBV5-4 and TRBJ2-7; D possibly corresponds to TRBD2 (5 bases). The CDR3 length is 14 residues. Trimming cost V 0 bases and J 3 bases, with 10 bases left between them. Looked up from germline, CDR1 is SGHNT and CDR2 is YYREEE (reference sequence). The DNA of the CDR3 is TGTGCCAGCAGCTTGGGGACGGGGAACTACGAGCAGTACTTC. This sequence encodes CASSLGTGNYEQYF. The variable domain in full, with the rest retrieved from reference TRBV5-4 and TRBJ2-7, is ETGVTQSPTHLIKTRGQQVTLRCSSQSGHNTVSWYQQALGQGPQFIFQYYREEENGRGNFPPRFSGLQFPNYSSELNVNALELDDSALYLCASSLGTGNYEQYFGPGTRLTVT.

This clone was seen at least ten times. This rearrangement joins TRBV7-9 to TRBJ2-2; TRBD2 is a possible D gene (5 bases). The CDR3 sequence is 15 residues long. The V end lost 3 bases, the J end lost 2 bases, and 10 bases lay between the germline ends. CDR1 and CDR2 from the germline V gene are SEHNR and FQNEAQ (reference sequence). The CDR3 coding sequence is TGTGCCAGCAGCTTCGGGATCTCTAACACCGGGGAGCTGTTTTTT. It is translated as CASSFGISNTGELFF.

To note about this clone: One end of the junction fails to match germline, which may point to a read error. The V call is TRBV20-1, the J call TRBJ2-2; tentative D call: TRBD1 (6 bases). The V gene's germline CDR1 is DFQATT and CDR2 SNEGSKA (reference sequence). The CDR3 totals 16 residues. CDR3: CSARRPTGGSTGEPFF. The CDR3 DNA is TGCAGTGCTAGACGCCCGACAGGTGGCAGCACCGGGGAGCCGTTTTTT.

This clone was observed many times. The J gene is TRBJ1-5, the V gene TRBV2; no clear D gene. From germline, CDR1 is SNHLY and CDR2 FYNNEI. There are 13 residues in the CDR3. V lost 7 bases to trimming and J lost 3 bases, with 10 bases between them. For the CDR3, the DNA is TGTGCCAGCAACGGGGATAACAATCAGCCCCAGCATTTT. This sequence encodes CASNGDNNQPQHF. Full variable domain (outside the CDR3, taken from reference TRBV2 and TRBJ1-5): EPEVTQTPSHQVTQMGQEVILRCVPISNHLYFYWYRQILGQKVEFLVSFYNNEISEKSEIFDDQFSVERPDGSNFTLKIRSTKLEDSAMYFCASNGDNNQPQHFGDGTRLSIL.

The rearrangement links TRBV5-4 to TRBJ1-5; D may be TRBD1 (5 bases). Trimming shortened V by 0 bases and J by 0 bases, and 10 bases separated the two germline ends. Germline-derived CDR1 and CDR2 are SGHNT and YYREEE (reference sequence). The CDR3 has 16 amino acids. Here the CDR3 reads CASSLGGPDSNQPQHF. CDR3 DNA sequence: TGTGCCAGCAGCTTGGGGGGCCCCGATAGCAATCAGCCCCAGCATTTT. The full variable domain, its missing parts supplied by reference TRBV5-4 and TRBJ1-5, is ETGVTQSPTHLIKTRGQQVTLRCSSQSGHNTVSWYQQALGQGPQFIFQYYREEENGRGNFPPRFSGLQFPNYSSELNVNALELDDSALYLCASSLGGPDSNQPQHFGDGTRLSIL.

This clone was detected ten times or more. The chain employs TRBV30 and TRBJ2-5; D possibly uses TRBD1 or TRBD2 (6 bases each). V was pared by 1 base and J by 6 bases, with 12 bases between. This CDR3 contains 13 residues. Per germline, CDR1 GTSNPN and CDR2 SVGIG (reference sequence). The CDR3 nucleotides are TGTGCCTGGAGTGATGGGGGGCAAAAGACCCAGTACTTC. Residues: CAWSDGGQKTQYF.

This clone was observed many times. The chain employs TRBV2 and TRBJ2-4; no definite D call. The V end lost 5 bases, the J end lost 7 bases, and 6 bases lay between the germline ends. Per the germline V gene, CDR1 is SNHLY and CDR2 is FYNNEI. CDR3 length: 11 amino acids. CDR3 amino acids: CASSTENIQYF. CDR3 bases: TGTGCCAGCAGTACAGAGAACATTCAGTACTTC.

This clone was observed at least ten times. With a much larger clone just one base away, this may be a read error. The CDR3 end shows no conserved phenylalanine or tryptophan, and so a read error is likely. The CDR3 DNA reads as TGTGCCAGCTCAGGGTCGGCCAACTCACCCCTCCACTCT. This translates into CASSGSANSPLHS. The V and J genes are TRBV19 and TRBJ1-6, with D possibly TRBD1 on 5 matching bases. The CDR3 spans 13 residues. Germline CDR1 reads LNHDA; CDR2 reads SQIVND (reference sequence). Trimming removed 9 bases from V and 10 bases from J, with 16 bases in between.

Notes on this clone: A much larger clonotype is one base distant, so this may be a read error. The V call is TRBV4-2, the J call TRBJ1-2, with 9 bases that match TRBD1. The CDR3 runs 17 residues. Germline V gene lookup returns CDR1 LGHNA and CDR2 YNFKEQ. The V gene end was trimmed by 6 bases and the J gene end by 2 bases; junction bases not matched to a gene: 13. The CDR3 sequence is CASRPTPGTGCNYGYTF. The CDR3 nucleotides are TGTGCCAGCAGACCAACCCCCGGGACAGGGTGCAACTATGGCTACACCTTC.

Many counts were recorded for this clone. V and J are TRBV5-1 and TRBJ1-1; maybe TRBD1 (5 bases). This CDR3 contains 15 residues. The V and J ends lost 0 bases and 4 bases respectively, with 13 bases between them. Per the germline V gene, CDR1 is SGHRS and CDR2 is YFSETQ. The CDR3 is CASSLGPGSGTEAFF. The CDR3 nucleotides read TGCGCCAGCAGCTTGGGGCCAGGGAGCGGCACTGAAGCTTTCTTT.

Sample share makes this clone medium-sized. The chain couples TRBV28 to TRBJ1-5; D is ambiguous. The CDR3 sequence is 12 residues long. Germline loops: CDR1 MDHEN, CDR2 SYDVKM. Trimming removed 4 bases from V and 4 bases from J, with 5 bases in between. In DNA, the CDR3 is TGTGCCAGCAGTTCCCTGAATCAGCCCCAGCATTTT. This codes for CASSSLNQPQHF.

This clone is termed medium-sized. The J gene is TRBJ1-5, the V gene TRBV27; TRBD1 matches 7 bases. Germline V gene lookup returns CDR1 MNHEY and CDR2 SMNVEV (reference sequence). J was trimmed by 7 bases and V by 5 bases; bases with no gene match: 8. The CDR3 length is 14 residues. In DNA, the CDR3 is TGTGCCAGCAGTCTACAGGGGATAGACCAGCCCCAGCATTTT. Translating it yields CASSLQGIDQPQHF.